The 30 T cell receptor beta chains below all came from one sample that was sequenced in a study of cytomegalovirus exposure and HLA in healthy donors. PCR involved 60 Vbeta and 13 Jbeta primers. Generated by immunoSEQ multiplex PCR, the TCRdb table keeps only in-frame clones and is missing some. The table has 100,000 to 150,000 clones, 80% seen once; the top ten hold about 3.3%. Sequencing used PBMCs. The receptors here all came from a male donor in good health and CMV-seronegative.

This clone has more than one count but fewer than ten. The rearrangement uses TRBV21-1 and TRBJ1-1; TRBD1 was called by the table and not checked on the DNA. TRBV21-1 is recorded as a pseudogene. This CDR3 has 14 amino acids. Written as DNA, the CDR3 is TGTGCCAAGGACCCAGACAGTGTGAACACTGAAGCTTTCTTT. Translation: CAKDPDSVNTEAFF.

Comment on this clone: The sample contains more than one DNA sequence encoding this CDR3. The chain couples TRBV9 to TRBJ2-7, with D possibly matching TRBD2 (5 bases). From germline, CDR1 is SGDLS and CDR2 YYNGEE. The CDR3 spans 15 residues. Trimming took off 0 bases at V and 0 bases at J, with 10 bases between the two ends. The CDR3 loop reads CASSVGTGSSYEQYF. The CDR3 DNA sequence: TGTGCCAGCAGCGTAGGAACTGGGAGCTCCTACGAGCAGTACTTC.

The rearrangement uses TRBV27 and TRBJ2-6; D is possibly TRBD2 (5 bases). The CDR3 is 13 amino acids. CDR1 and CDR2 from the germline V gene are MNHEY and SMNVEV (reference sequence). V was trimmed by 11 bases and J by 2 bases, leaving 10 bases between them. CDR3 bases: TGTGCCTCGAGGGTTACTGGGGCCAACGTCCTGACTTTC. This codes for CASRVTGANVLTF.

CDR3 region: CASSIGQGLYNEQFF. Written as DNA, the CDR3 is TGTGCCAGCAGTATTGGACAGGGGCTCTACAATGAGCAGTTCTTC. This chain joins TRBV2 and TRBJ2-1; 9 bases line up with TRBD1. Germline V gives CDR1 SNHLY, CDR2 FYNNEI. J gave up 3 bases and V 5 bases, and 5 bases lay outside the gene matches. This CDR3 region has 15 residues.

This clone came up once. This chain connects TRBV10-2 to TRBJ1-3; the match to TRBD1 covers 7 bases. V lost 5 bases and J lost 1; bases outside the gene matches: 8. Germline V gene lookup returns CDR1 WSHSY and CDR2 SAAADI. The CDR3 loop spans 16 amino acids. The CDR3 DNA reads TGCGCCAGCAGTCCGACACAGGGGAGGTCTGGAAACACCATATATTTT. Translating gives CASSPTQGRSGNTIYF.

The V call is TRBV5-1, the J call TRBJ1-1; TRBD1 agrees at 7 bases. J was trimmed by 4 bases and V by 0 bases; bases with no gene match: 6. Looked up from germline, CDR1 is SGHRS and CDR2 is YFSETQ. There are 15 residues in the CDR3. CDR3 sequence reads: CASSLATGSVTEAFF. CDR3 bases: TGCGCCAGCAGCTTGGCGACAGGGTCGGTCACTGAAGCTTTCTTT.

The chain employs TRBV2 and TRBJ2-7, with D perhaps matching TRBD1 (7 bases). V lost 4 bases, J lost 4 bases, and 14 bases lay in between. Germline lookup yields CDR1 SNHLY and CDR2 FYNNEI. The CDR3 totals 14 residues. For the CDR3, the DNA is TGTGCCAGCAGTGGGGGGGACAGTACGTACGAGCAGTACTTC. The encoded protein is CASSGGDSTYEQYF.

V usage is TRBV6-1 and J usage is TRBJ2-7, with 13 bases fitting TRBD2. V gave up 3 bases and J gave up 3 bases; unmatched junction bases: 2. CDR1 MNHNS and CDR2 SASEGT come from the germline V gene. CDR3 length: 15 amino acids. CDR3 nucleotide sequence: TGTGCCAGCAGTGAGGGACTAGCGGGAAACTACGAGCAGTACTTC. This encodes CASSEGLAGNYEQYF.

J is TRBJ2-1 and V is TRBV6-5; the match to TRBD2 covers 8 bases. Germline V lookup: CDR1 MNHEY, CDR2 SVGAGI. Losses at the gene ends were 2 bases for V and 0 bases for J; bases not matched to a gene: 3. The CDR3 sequence is 16 residues long. CDR3 amino acids: CASSYVAGSSYNEQFF. For the CDR3, the DNA is TGTGCCAGCAGTTACGTAGCGGGGAGCTCCTACAATGAGCAGTTCTTC.

The V gene is TRBV29-1, the J gene TRBJ2-7, with 7 bases lining up with TRBD1. CDR1 SQVTM and CDR2 ANQGSEA come from the germline V gene. The length of the CDR3 is 12 residues. Unmatched junction bases numbered 7, after V lost 7 bases and J lost 4 bases. The CDR3 spells CSGRDRLYEQYF. In DNA form, the CDR3 reads TGCAGCGGAAGGGACAGATTATACGAGCAGTACTTC.

This chain joins TRBV7-9 and TRBJ2-5; TRBD2 aligns across 7 bases. Germline trimming cut 1 base from V and 10 bases from J; bases unmatched to any gene: 3. Germline CDR1 reads SEHNR; CDR2 reads FQNEAQ (reference sequence). This CDR3 has 12 residues. The CDR3 protein is CASSLGGGGQYF. DNA of the CDR3: TGTGCCAGCAGCTTAGGCGGGGGAGGCCAGTACTTC.

The chain uses TRBV9 and TRBJ2-3; 7 positions agree with TRBD1. Trimming cost V 3 bases and J 9 bases; bases outside gene matches: 4. This CDR3 has 12 amino acids. Germline V CDR1 and CDR2: SGDLS, YYNGEE. CDR3 DNA: TGTGCCAGCAGCGCAAACAGGGGCACGCAGTATTTT. This gives the protein CASSANRGTQYF.

This clone was seen just once. The V gene is TRBV7-9, the J gene TRBJ2-6, with D maybe TRBD2 (6 bases). From germline, CDR1 is SEHNR and CDR2 FQNEAQ (reference sequence). The CDR3 is 17 amino acids. Trimming shortened V by 6 bases and J by 2 bases, and 17 bases separated the two germline ends. The CDR3 region has the DNA TGTGCCAGCAGTCCCGCGGGGAGGTCCACTGGGGCCAACGTCCTGACTTTC. Encoded protein: CASSPAGRSTGANVLTF.

The rearrangement links TRBV27 to TRBJ2-5, with D perhaps matching TRBD1 (5 bases). The germline gives CDR1 MNHEY, CDR2 SMNVEV (reference sequence). The CDR3 covers 16 residues. Trimming removed 1 base at V and 0 bases at J, with 12 bases between. The CDR3 loop is CASSLLGVSYQETQYF. CDR3 DNA sequence: TGTGCCAGCAGTTTATTAGGGGTCTCTTACCAAGAGACCCAGTACTTC.

The gene calls are TRBV9 and TRBJ2-7; 7 bases match TRBD2. This CDR3 has 14 amino acids. From germline, CDR1 is SGDLS and CDR2 YYNGEE. Trimming took 0 bases from V and 3 from J; bases not matched to a gene: 3. The CDR3 nucleotides are TGTGCCAGCAGCGTAGAACTAGCGCACTACGAGCAGTACTTC. This encodes CASSVELAHYEQYF.

J is TRBJ2-7 and V is TRBV6-1; D not certain. Trimming shortened V by 3 bases and J by 5 bases, and 11 bases separated the two germline ends. The CDR3 length is 13 residues. The germline CDR1 and CDR2 sequences are MNHNS and SASEGT. The chain's CDR3 is CASSEFGFDEQYF. DNA of the CDR3: TGTGCCAGCAGTGAGTTCGGGTTTGACGAGCAGTACTTC.

The V call is TRBV19, the J call TRBJ2-1; 9 bases agree with TRBD2. Looked up from germline, CDR1 is LNHDA and CDR2 is SQIVND (reference sequence). The CDR3 contains 15 residues. Germline trimming cut 9 bases from V and 0 bases from J; bases unmatched to any gene: 6. CDR3: CASRLAALSYNEQFF. The CDR3 coding sequence is TGTGCCAGCCGACTAGCGGCCCTCTCCTACAATGAGCAGTTCTTC.

The DNA for the CDR3 is TGCGCCAGCAGCCAAGAAGGACAGGTGGGGCCCAACGAGCAGTACTTC. Translation: CASSQEGQVGPNEQYF. The gene calls are TRBV4-3 and TRBJ2-7; TRBD1 agrees at 7 bases. V gave up 0 bases and J gave up 5 bases; unmatched junction bases: 10. CDR1 is LGHNA and CDR2 is YSLEER in the germline V gene. There are 16 residues in the CDR3.

The chain recombines TRBV27 with TRBJ1-5; D unresolved. Germline V CDR1 and CDR2: MNHEY, SMNVEV (reference sequence). This CDR3 comprises 14 residues. V was shortened by 3 bases and J by 1 base, with 7 bases between the two germline ends. The CDR3 loop is CASSFGQSNQPQHF. The CDR3 nucleotides read TGTGCCAGCAGTTTTGGCCAAAGCAATCAGCCCCAGCATTTT.

The chain is built from TRBV6-1 and TRBJ2-3; 12 nucleotides align to TRBD2. Germline V gene data show CDR1 as MNHNS and CDR2 as SASEGT. V lost 0 bases to trimming and J lost 4 bases; unmatched junction nucleotides: 5. This CDR3 spans 17 amino acids. DNA of the CDR3: TGTGCCAGCAGTGAAGCACCGACTAGCGGGAGTGCAGATACGCAGTATTTT. Its translation is CASSEAPTSGSADTQYF.

The chain uses TRBV2 and TRBJ2-3, with 10 bases that match TRBD1. CDR3 length: 15 residues. V shed 6 bases, J shed 4 bases, and the junction held 7 bases outside the gene matches. In germline, CDR1 is SNHLY, CDR2 FYNNEI. CDR3 coding DNA: TGTGCCAGCAGGGCGGGACAGGGGAATGCAGATACGCAGTATTTT. Protein sequence: CASRAGQGNADTQYF.

Here the CDR3 DNA reads TGTGCCAGCAGTGAACCACAGGGTGATGAAAAACTGTTTTTT. This gives the protein CASSEPQGDEKLFF. The V call is TRBV25-1, the J call TRBJ1-4; possibly TRBD1 for D (6 bases). This CDR3 region has 14 residues. Germline V gene lookup returns CDR1 MGHDK and CDR2 SYGVNS. Between the trimmed V and J ends, which lost 2 bases and 6 bases, there was a span of 10 bases. The whole variable domain, remainder taken from reference TRBV25-1 and TRBJ1-4, is EADIYQTPRYLVIGTGKKITLECSQTMGHDKMYWYQQDPGMELHLIHYSYGVNSTEKGDLSSESTVSRIRTEHFPLTLESARPSHTSQYLCASSEPQGDEKLFFGSGTQLSVL.

The chain has TRBV28 and TRBJ2-7; D remains unclear. Trimming took 6 bases from V and 3 from J, leaving 9 bases between them. This CDR3 has 12 residues. The germline V gene has CDR1 MDHEN and CDR2 SYDVKM. CDR3 loop: CASSRSLYEQYF. CDR3 nucleotides: TGTGCCAGCAGCAGATCCCTCTACGAGCAGTACTTC. The whole variable domain, filled in from reference TRBV28 and TRBJ2-7, reads DVKVTQSSRYLVKRTGEKVFLECVQDMDHENMFWYRQDPGLGLRLIYFSYDVKMKEKGDIPEGYSVSREKKERFSLILESASTNQTSMYLCASSRSLYEQYFGPGTRLTVT.

The chain carries TRBV14 and TRBJ1-4, with a tentative D call TRBD1 (6 bases). The CDR3 spans 15 residues. CDR1 and CDR2 from the germline V gene are SGHDN and FVKESK. V was trimmed by 5 bases and J by 7 bases, leaving 17 bases between them. CDR3 DNA: TGTGCCAGCAGCGAAGGGGGGCTCCGGTCTGAAAAACTGTTTTTT. Translated: CASSEGGLRSEKLFF.

This chain uses TRBV5-1 with TRBJ2-6, with 9 bases lining up with TRBD1. The germline gives CDR1 SGHRS, CDR2 YFSETQ. V dropped 3 bases and J dropped 4; count of bases not matched to a gene: 8. The CDR3 runs to 17 residues. The CDR3 here is CASSSQGAGSGANVLTF. Written as DNA, the CDR3 is TGCGCCAGCAGCTCACAGGGGGCTGGGTCAGGGGCCAACGTCCTGACTTTC.

The gene calls are TRBV6-1 and TRBJ1-2; D not certain. This CDR3 comprises 12 residues. Germline V gives CDR1 MNHNS, CDR2 SASEGT. Trimming left V 5 bases short and J 7 bases short, with 11 bases between. CDR3: CASSLRQRGYTF. In DNA, the CDR3 is TGTGCCAGCAGTCTCCGACAACGTGGCTACACCTTC.

The gene calls are TRBV7-8 and TRBJ1-4; D unclear. The CDR3 has 17 amino acids. V was trimmed by 2 bases and J by 3 bases, leaving 16 bases between them. CDR1 and CDR2 (germline): SGHVS, FQNEAQ. DNA for the CDR3: TGTGCCAGCAGCTTAAGCATCCTGGGCACGGCTAATGAAAAACTGTTTTTT. Amino acid sequence: CASSLSILGTANEKLFF.

The chain employs TRBV6-1 and TRBJ2-7; TRBD1 agrees at 7 bases. Per germline, CDR1 MNHNS and CDR2 SASEGT. The CDR3 spans 15 residues. Losses at the gene ends were 0 bases for V and 2 bases for J; bases not matched to a gene: 4. CDR3 coding DNA: TGTGCCAGCAGTGAAGCGCTGCAGGGGGCCTACGAGCAGTACTTC. It is translated as CASSEALQGAYEQYF.

This chain links TRBV2 with TRBJ2-3, with a weak D call TRBD2 (6 bases). The CDR3 covers 14 residues. Germline V CDR1 and CDR2: SNHLY, FYNNEI. V was trimmed by 5 bases and J by 6 bases, leaving 15 bases between them. The CDR3 DNA follows: TGTGCCAGCAGTACCCAGGGAGGAGCCGATACGCAGTATTTT. Translation gives CASSTQGGADTQYF.

This chain connects TRBV30 to TRBJ1-4, with 10 bases that match TRBD1. The V and J ends lost 3 bases and 8 bases, in that order; junction bases with no gene match: 6. Germline V gene sequence: CDR1 GTSNPN, CDR2 SVGIG (reference sequence). This CDR3 has 14 amino acids. The CDR3 region is CAWRDRGKKEKLFF. CDR3 in DNA: TGTGCCTGGAGGGACAGGGGGAAGAAGGAAAAACTGTTTTTT.